This T cell receptor beta chain is drawn from a study of response to subunit inactivated influenza vaccine. Germline V lookup: CDR1 LGHDT, CDR2 YNNKEL (reference sequence). Trimming pared 10 bases from V and 5 bases from J, leaving 8 bases between. The CDR3 contains 11 residues. TCRdb called the RT-PCR reads again in MiXCR, with one record for every CDR3 protein. The sample contains around 600,000 distinct CDR3 sequences, approximately 11% of which appear only once. These data are also associated with another study on T cells expressing NK-cell markers. That paper states: The authors made TCR beta cDNA libraries by 5'RACE template switching. This switching added a universal primer site and UMIs. Sorted CD3+CD56+NKG2C+, CD3+CD56+NKG2C- and CD3+CD56-NKG2C+ T cells provided the TCR beta repertoires. In the group of eight sequenced donors, seven were HCMV-seropositive and one was seronegative. CD8+ T cells in 5 to 7 donors included dominant NKG2C+ clonotypes at roughly 1.0-7.0%. A few donors' CD3+CD56-NKG2C+ cells were dominated by the same clonotypes.

The specimen was PBMCs from blood, collected on the day of vaccination. The chain is built from TRBV3-1 and TRBJ2-2, with a possible D match to TRBD1 (6 bases). The clonotype comes from a man in his fifties who received an inactivated influenza vaccine. For the CDR3, the DNA is TGTGCCACAGGGGATACCGGGGAGCTGTTTTTT. Translating gives CATGDTGELFF.